Included here is one T cell receptor (beta chain) sequence, with context. Its target is unknown. The sample originates from a study of cytomegalovirus exposure and HLA in healthy donors. The CDR3 length is 13 residues. Germline loops: CDR1 SGHTA, CDR2 FQGNSA. V lost 4 bases and J 8 bases, leaving 12 bases between the germline ends. Overall study results and limits: In the 120 or so validation repertoires, about 95% of cluster scores exceeded 0, per a later analysis. Most TCR sequences were rare, but some public TCRs occurred in many donors. Cytomegalovirus-associated status was assigned to about 160 TCR beta chains. In vitro, three CMV-associated chains proved specific for CMV antigens.

Here immunoSEQ multiplex PCR was the method, and the copy in TCRdb shows in-frame clones only, minus some. This sample carries more than 110,000 clones, roughly nine tenths of them seen once, and the ten largest clones take roughly 3%. Sample: PBMCs. The genes are TRBV7-2 and TRBJ2-4, with D perhaps TRBD1 (5 bases). The sequence was obtained from a man aged 18 to 30 in good health and CMV-seronegative. CDR3 in DNA: TGTGCCAGCAGCTCAGGGCAAGGCGACATTCAGTACTTC. Translated: CASSSGQGDIQYF.